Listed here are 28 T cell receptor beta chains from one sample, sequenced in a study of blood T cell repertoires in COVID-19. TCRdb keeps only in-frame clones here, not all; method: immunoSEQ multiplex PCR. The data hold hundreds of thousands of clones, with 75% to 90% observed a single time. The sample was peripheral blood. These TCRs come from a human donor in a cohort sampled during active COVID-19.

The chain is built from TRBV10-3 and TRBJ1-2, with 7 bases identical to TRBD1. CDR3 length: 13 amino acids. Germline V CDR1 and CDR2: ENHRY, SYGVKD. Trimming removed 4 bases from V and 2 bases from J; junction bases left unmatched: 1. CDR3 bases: TGTGCCATCAGTGGGGGACAGAACTATGGCTACACCTTC. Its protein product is CAISGGQNYGYTF.

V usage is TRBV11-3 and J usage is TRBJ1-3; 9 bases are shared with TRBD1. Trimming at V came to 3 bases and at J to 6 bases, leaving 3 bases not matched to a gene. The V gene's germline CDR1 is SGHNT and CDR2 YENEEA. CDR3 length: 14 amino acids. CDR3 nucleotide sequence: TGTGCCAGCAGCTTGGGACAGGGCCAAAACACCATATATTTT. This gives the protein CASSLGQGQNTIYF. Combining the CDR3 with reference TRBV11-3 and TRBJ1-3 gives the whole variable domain EAGVVQSPRYKIIEKKQPVAFWCNPISGHNTLYWYLQNLGQGPELLIRYENEEAVDDSQLPKDRFSAERLKGVDSTLKIQPAELGDSAVYLCASSLGQGQNTIYFGEGSWLTVV.

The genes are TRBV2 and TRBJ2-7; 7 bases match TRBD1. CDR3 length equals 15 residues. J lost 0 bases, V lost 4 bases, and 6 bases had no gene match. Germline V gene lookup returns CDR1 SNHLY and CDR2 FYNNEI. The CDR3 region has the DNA TGTGCCAGCAGTGGAAGGGGGCATAGCTCCTACGAGCAGTACTTC. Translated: CASSGRGHSSYEQYF.

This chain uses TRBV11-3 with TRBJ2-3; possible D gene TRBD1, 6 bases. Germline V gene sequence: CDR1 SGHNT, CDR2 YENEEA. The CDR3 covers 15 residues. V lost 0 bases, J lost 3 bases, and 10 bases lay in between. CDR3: CASSLEGARTDTQYF. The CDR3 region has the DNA TGTGCCAGCAGCTTAGAGGGGGCGCGGACAGATACGCAGTATTTT.

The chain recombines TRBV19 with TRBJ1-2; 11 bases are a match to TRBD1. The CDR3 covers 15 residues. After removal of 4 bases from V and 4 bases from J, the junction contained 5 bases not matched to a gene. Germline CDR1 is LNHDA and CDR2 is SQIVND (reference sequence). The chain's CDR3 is CASSTWTGGLYGYTF. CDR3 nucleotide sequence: TGTGCCAGTAGTACCTGGACAGGGGGCCTCTATGGCTACACCTTC.

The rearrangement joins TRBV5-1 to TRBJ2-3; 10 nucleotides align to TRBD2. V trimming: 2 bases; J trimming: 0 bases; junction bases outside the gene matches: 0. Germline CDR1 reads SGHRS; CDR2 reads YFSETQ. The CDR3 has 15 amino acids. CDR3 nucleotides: TGCGCCAGCAGCTTACTAGCGGGGAGCACAGATACGCAGTATTTT. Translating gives CASSLLAGSTDTQYF.

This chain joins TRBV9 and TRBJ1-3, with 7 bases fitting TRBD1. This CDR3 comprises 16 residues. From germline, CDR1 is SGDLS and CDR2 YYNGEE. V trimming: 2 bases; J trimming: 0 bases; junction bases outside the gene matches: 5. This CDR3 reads CASSVTGALSGNTIYF. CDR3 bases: TGTGCCAGCAGCGTCACAGGGGCACTCTCTGGAAACACCATATATTTT.

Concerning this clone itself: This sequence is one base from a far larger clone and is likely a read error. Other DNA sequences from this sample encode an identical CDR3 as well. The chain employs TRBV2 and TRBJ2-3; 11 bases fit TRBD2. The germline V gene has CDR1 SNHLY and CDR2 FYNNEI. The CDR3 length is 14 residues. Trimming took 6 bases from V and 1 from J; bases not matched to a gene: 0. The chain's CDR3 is CASRLAGGTDTQYF. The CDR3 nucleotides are TGTGCCAGCAGACTAGCGGGGGGCACAGATACGCAGTATTTT.

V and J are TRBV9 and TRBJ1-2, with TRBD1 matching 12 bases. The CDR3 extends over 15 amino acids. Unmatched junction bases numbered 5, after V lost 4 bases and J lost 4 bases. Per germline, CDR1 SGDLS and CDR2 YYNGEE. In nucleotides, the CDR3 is TGTGCCAGCAGCCCGGGACAGGGGGCAGTCTATGGCTACACCTTC. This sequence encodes CASSPGQGAVYGYTF.

The CDR3, as DNA: TGTGCCAGTAGGTCGGCGGGGACTAACACCGGGGAGCTGTTTTTT. It translates to CASRSAGTNTGELFF. The chain uses TRBV19 and TRBJ2-2; perhaps TRBD2 as D (6 bases). The CDR3 is 15 residues long. Germline assignment: CDR1 LNHDA and CDR2 SQIVND (reference sequence). V shed 6 bases and J shed 2 bases, with 13 bases lying between them.

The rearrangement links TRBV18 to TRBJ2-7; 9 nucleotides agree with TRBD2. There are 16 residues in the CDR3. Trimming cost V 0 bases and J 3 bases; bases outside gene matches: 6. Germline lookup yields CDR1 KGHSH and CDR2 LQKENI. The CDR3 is CASSPPHPSGIYEQYF. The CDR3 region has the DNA TGTGCCAGCTCACCACCTCATCCTAGCGGGATCTACGAGCAGTACTTC.

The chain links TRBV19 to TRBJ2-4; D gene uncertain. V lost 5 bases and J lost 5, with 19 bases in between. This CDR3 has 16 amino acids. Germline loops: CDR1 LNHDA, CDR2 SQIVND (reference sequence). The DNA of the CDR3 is TGTGCCAGTAGTCCTCGAACATCGTCGGGTCAAAACATTCAGTACTTC. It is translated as CASSPRTSSGQNIQYF.

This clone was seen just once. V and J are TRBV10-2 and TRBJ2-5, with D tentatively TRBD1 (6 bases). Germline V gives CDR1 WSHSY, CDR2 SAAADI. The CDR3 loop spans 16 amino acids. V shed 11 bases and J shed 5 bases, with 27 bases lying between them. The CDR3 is CASYRVKARRGETQYF. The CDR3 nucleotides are TGCGCCTCCTACAGGGTTAAGGCTAGAAGGGGGGAGACCCAGTACTTC.

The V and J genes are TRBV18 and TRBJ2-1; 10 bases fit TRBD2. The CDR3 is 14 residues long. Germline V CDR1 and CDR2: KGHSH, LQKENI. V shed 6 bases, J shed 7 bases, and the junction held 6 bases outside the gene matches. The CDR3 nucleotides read TGTGCCAGCTCTTACACTAGCGGGACGAATGAGCAGTTCTTC. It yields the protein CASSYTSGTNEQFF.

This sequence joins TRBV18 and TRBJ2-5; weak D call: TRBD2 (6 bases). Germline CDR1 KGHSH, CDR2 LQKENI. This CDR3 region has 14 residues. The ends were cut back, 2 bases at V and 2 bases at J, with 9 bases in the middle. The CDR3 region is CASSPTSIQETQYF. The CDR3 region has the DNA TGTGCCAGCTCACCAACTAGCATTCAAGAGACCCAGTACTTC.

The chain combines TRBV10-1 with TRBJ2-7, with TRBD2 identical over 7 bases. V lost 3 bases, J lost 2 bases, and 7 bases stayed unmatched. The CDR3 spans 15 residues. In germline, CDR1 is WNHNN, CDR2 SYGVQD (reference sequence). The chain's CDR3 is CASSDLSGGTYEQYF. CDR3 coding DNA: TGCGCCAGCAGTGACCTCTCGGGAGGCACCTACGAGCAGTACTTC.

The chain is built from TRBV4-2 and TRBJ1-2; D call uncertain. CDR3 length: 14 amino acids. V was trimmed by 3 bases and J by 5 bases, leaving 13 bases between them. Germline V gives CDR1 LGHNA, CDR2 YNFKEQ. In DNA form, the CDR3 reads TGTGCCAGCAGCCAGAGCCCCCAGAGGTATGGCTACACCTTC. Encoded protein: CASSQSPQRYGYTF.

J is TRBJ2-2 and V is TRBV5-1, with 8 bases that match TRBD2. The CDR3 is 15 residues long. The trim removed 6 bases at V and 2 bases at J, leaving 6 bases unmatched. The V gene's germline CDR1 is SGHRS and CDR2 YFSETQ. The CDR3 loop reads CASTKLAENTGELFF. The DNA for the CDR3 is TGCGCCAGCACGAAACTAGCGGAAAACACCGGGGAGCTGTTTTTT.

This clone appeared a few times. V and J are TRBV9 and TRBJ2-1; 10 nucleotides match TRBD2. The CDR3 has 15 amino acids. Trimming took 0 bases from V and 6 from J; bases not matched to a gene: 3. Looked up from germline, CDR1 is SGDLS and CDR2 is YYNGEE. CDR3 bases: TGTGCCAGCAGCGTAGTAAGCGGGAGGGGCAATGAGCAGTTCTTC. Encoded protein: CASSVVSGRGNEQFF.

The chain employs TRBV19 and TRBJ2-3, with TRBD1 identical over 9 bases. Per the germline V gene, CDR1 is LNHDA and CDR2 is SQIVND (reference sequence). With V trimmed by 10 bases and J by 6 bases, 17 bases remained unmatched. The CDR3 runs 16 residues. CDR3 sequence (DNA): TGTGCCACCTCCCTCCGTCCGGGACAGGGTTTCGATACGCAGTATTTT. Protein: CATSLRPGQGFDTQYF.

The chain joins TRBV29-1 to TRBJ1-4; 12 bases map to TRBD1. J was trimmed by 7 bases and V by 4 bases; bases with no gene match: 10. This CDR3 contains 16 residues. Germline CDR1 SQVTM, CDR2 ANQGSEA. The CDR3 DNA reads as TGCAGCGTTGTAGGGACAGGGGGCGTTCGAGGTGAAAAACTGTTTTTT. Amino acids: CSVVGTGGVRGEKLFF.

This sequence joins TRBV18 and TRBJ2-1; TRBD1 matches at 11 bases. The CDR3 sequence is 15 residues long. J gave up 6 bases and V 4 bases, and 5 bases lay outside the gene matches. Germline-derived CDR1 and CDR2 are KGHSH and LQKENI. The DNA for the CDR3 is TGTGCCAGCTCACTGGACAGGGGGCCAGTCAATGAGCAGTTCTTC. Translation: CASSLDRGPVNEQFF.

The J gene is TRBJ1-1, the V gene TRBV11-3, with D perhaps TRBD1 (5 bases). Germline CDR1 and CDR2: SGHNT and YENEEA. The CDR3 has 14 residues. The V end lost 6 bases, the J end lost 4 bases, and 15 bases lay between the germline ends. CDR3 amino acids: CASSPGRASTEAFF. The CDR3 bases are TGTGCCAGCAGTCCAGGGAGGGCGAGCACTGAAGCTTTCTTT.

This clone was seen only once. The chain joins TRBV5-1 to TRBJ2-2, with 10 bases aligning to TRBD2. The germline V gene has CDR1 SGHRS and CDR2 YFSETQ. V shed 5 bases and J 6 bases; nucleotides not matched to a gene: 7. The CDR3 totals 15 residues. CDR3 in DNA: TGCGCCAGCAGGGAGGCTAGCGGGAGATCCGGGGAGCTGTTTTTT. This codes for CASREASGRSGELFF.

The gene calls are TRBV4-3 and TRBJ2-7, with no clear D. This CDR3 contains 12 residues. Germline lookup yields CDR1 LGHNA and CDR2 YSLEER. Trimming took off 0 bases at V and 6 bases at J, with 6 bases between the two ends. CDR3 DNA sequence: TGCGCCAGCAGCCAAGATCAACTCGAGCAGTACTTC. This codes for CASSQDQLEQYF.

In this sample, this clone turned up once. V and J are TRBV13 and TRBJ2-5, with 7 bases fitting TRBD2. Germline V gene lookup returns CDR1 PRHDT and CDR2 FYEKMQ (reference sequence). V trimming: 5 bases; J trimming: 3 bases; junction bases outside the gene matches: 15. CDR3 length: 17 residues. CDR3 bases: TGTGCCAGCAGCCCCCTGAATAGGCGGGGGATGAAAGAGACCCAGTACTTC. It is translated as CASSPLNRRGMKETQYF.

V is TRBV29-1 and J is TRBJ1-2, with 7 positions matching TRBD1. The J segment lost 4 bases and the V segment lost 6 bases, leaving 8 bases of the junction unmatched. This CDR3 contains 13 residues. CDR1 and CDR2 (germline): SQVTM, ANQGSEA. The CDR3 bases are TGCAGCGTCCCGACAGGGTTTAGCTATGGCTACACCTTC. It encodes CSVPTGFSYGYTF.

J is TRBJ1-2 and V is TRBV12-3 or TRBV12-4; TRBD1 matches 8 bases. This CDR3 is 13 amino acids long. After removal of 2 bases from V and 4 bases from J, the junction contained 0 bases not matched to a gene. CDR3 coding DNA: TGTGCCAGCAGTTTACAGGGGGCCTATGGCTACACCTTC. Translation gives CASSLQGAYGYTF.